This T cell receptor beta chain is from a study of CD8+ T cells in alopecia areata. Background on the study: Patients took tofacitinib for 6 to 18 months, followed by 6 drug-free months. Affected scalp percentage determined the severity score of treated patients.

cDNA reverse transcribed from extracted RNA served as the sequencing template. Using immunoSEQ multiplex PCR, the repertoire was profiled, and TCRdb retains in-frame clones only, with some absent. This sample carries 90,000 to 120,000 clones, 80% to 85% of them seen once, and the ten largest clones take 20% to 25%. This clone showed up just once. The antigen is unknown. Study-wide results and caveats: Among the top 100, expanded CD8+ clones were significantly decreased by tofacitinib, as was scalp clonality. Sharing of TCRs across patients appeared less clear than in mice, possibly for HLA-related reasons.

Treatment meaning: oral pan-JAK inhibitor, 5-10 mg twice daily. This material consisted of CD8+ T cells sorted from blood, taken at week 24, from a patient treated with tofacitinib. The clonotype comes from a human donor with alopecia areata.

Written as DNA, the CDR3 is TGTGCCAGCAGTTACTCGCCAGCTAATCAAGAGACCCAGTACTTC. Translating it yields CASSYSPANQETQYF. This rearrangement joins TRBV6-5 to TRBJ2-5; D unresolved. The CDR3 has 15 residues. The V gene's germline CDR1 is MNHEY and CDR2 SVGAGI. Trimming removed 0 bases at V and 2 bases at J, with 10 bases between.